The following is a T cell receptor (beta chain) sequence with its context. Its matching antigen is unknown. This specimen belongs to a study of cytomegalovirus exposure and HLA in healthy donors. Study context: Genotyping of about 400 donors showed that about 84% belonged to the Caucasian-associated ancestry cluster. General study findings and limits: Researchers had no immune exposure information except CMV serostatus available. According to an earlier analysis, most TCR beta V segments yielded productive rearrangements about 87% or about 30% of the time. Compared with the approximately 700-donor mean, an Asian-associated ancestry cluster reportedly had fewer N-insertions, according to a later analysis.

60 Vbeta and 13 Jbeta primers were used in PCR. The table came from immunoSEQ multiplex PCR; TCRdb's copy has only in-frame clones and leaves some out. The sample carries approximately 140,000 clones, around three quarters recorded once. The CDR3 sequence is 15 residues long. The germline CDR1 and CDR2 sequences are SGHRS and YFSETQ. V dropped 5 bases and J dropped 2; count of bases not matched to a gene: 7. The chain has TRBV5-1 and TRBJ2-3; TRBD2 matches at 8 bases. What was sequenced was PBMCs. This TCR derives from a man aged 35-49 years in good health and CMV-seropositive. CDR3 region: CASRATSGTTDTQYF. CDR3 in DNA: TGCGCCAGCAGGGCTACTAGCGGAACCACAGATACGCAGTATTTT.